These 24 T cell receptor beta chains were sequenced from one sample in a study of cytomegalovirus exposure and HLA in healthy donors. PCR used 60 Vbeta primers and 13 Jbeta primers. The table came from immunoSEQ multiplex PCR; TCRdb's copy has only in-frame clones and leaves some out. The data hold about 140,000 clones, with 80% observed a single time. The sequenced material came from PBMCs. Receptor source: a man aged 50-59 years in good health and CMV-seronegative.

V and J are TRBV19 and TRBJ1-2; 10 bases align to TRBD1. The trim removed 4 bases at V and 4 bases at J, leaving 3 bases unmatched. CDR3 length equals 14 residues. In germline, CDR1 is LNHDA, CDR2 SQIVND (reference sequence). In DNA form, the CDR3 reads TGTGCCAGTAGTACGGACAGGGGGGTCTATGGCTACACCTTC. Translating it yields CASSTDRGVYGYTF.

The chain carries TRBV12-2 and TRBJ2-3; the DNA was not used to check the table's D call, TRBD2. TRBV12-2 is recorded as a pseudogene. The length of the CDR3 is 20 residues. The CDR3 sequence is CASRLGRLAGATASTDTQYF. The DNA for the CDR3 is TGTGCAAGTCGCTTAGGGCGACTAGCGGGAGCGACCGCAAGCACAGATACGCAGTATTTT.

The chain employs TRBV11-2 and TRBJ2-7, with a possible D match to TRBD1 (6 bases). CDR1 and CDR2 (germline): SGHAT, FQNNGV. V lost 2 bases, J lost 5 bases, and 10 bases lay in between. The CDR3 totals 13 residues. CDR3 region: CASSLTGQNEQYF. In DNA, the CDR3 is TGTGCCAGCAGCTTAACAGGGCAGAACGAGCAGTACTTC.

V and J are TRBV5-5 and TRBJ1-5; D might be TRBD1 (6 bases). Trimming pared 4 bases from V and 7 bases from J, leaving 18 bases between. The CDR3 covers 15 residues. Per germline, CDR1 SGHKS and CDR2 YYEKEE (reference sequence). The CDR3 nucleotides are TGTGCCAGCAGCGGGGGACAAAGCGCGCAACAGCCCCAGCATTTT. This sequence encodes CASSGGQSAQQPQHF. The full variable domain, rest sourced from reference TRBV5-5 and TRBJ1-5, is DAGVTQSPTHLIKTRGQQVTLRCSPISGHKSVSWYQQVLGQGPQFIFQYYEKEERGRGNFPDRFSARQFPNYSSELNVNALLLGDSALYLCASSGGQSAQQPQHFGDGTRLSIL.

The V gene is TRBV28, the J gene TRBJ1-1; the D gene is possibly TRBD1 (5 bases). The germline V gene has CDR1 MDHEN and CDR2 SYDVKM. The CDR3 runs 14 residues. V shed 7 bases and J shed 1 base, with 13 bases lying between them. The DNA of the CDR3 is TGTGCCAGCACCAATCGGGGGGGGAACACTGAAGCTTTCTTT. It yields the protein CASTNRGGNTEAFF.

This clone was recorded only once. The chain links TRBV7-8 to TRBJ1-1, with TRBD1 as a possible D gene (5 bases). The V gene lost 2 bases and the J gene lost 4 bases, with 20 bases spanning the gap. Germline CDR1 is SGHVS and CDR2 is FQNEAQ. This CDR3 has 17 amino acids. Here the CDR3 reads CASSLSLRLTGGTEAFF. In DNA, the CDR3 is TGTGCCAGCAGCTTATCTCTTCGCCTGACGGGGGGCACTGAAGCTTTCTTT. Looking up the rest from reference TRBV7-8 and TRBJ1-1 gives the full variable domain: GAGVSQSPRYKVAKRGQDVALRCDPISGHVSLFWYQQALGQGPEFLTYFQNEAQLDKSGLPSDRFFAERPEGSVSTLKIQRTQQEDSAVYLCASSLSLRLTGGTEAFFGQGTRLTVV.

The chain is built from TRBV21-1 and TRBJ1-4. TRBV21-1 is flagged as a pseudogene. This CDR3 spans 15 amino acids. CDR3 nucleotides: TGTGCCAGCAGCACGGGATGGAGGAATAATGAAAAACTGTTTTTT. This encodes CASSTGWRNNEKLFF.

This clone was seen once. The V call is TRBV6-1, the J call TRBJ2-7; possible D gene TRBD2, 5 bases. The CDR3 extends over 15 amino acids. Germline loops: CDR1 MNHNS, CDR2 SASEGT. The V end was cut by 10 bases, the J end by 0 bases, with 19 bases between. CDR3 coding DNA: TGTGCCACAACCCCCAGCGGCCCCGGCTCCTACGAGCAGTACTTC. This codes for CATTPSGPGSYEQYF.

The chain is built from TRBV5-6 and TRBJ2-3; D possibly corresponds to TRBD2 (6 bases). CDR3 size: 16 residues. The ends were cut back, 3 bases at V and 2 bases at J, with 16 bases in the middle. Germline assignment: CDR1 SGHDT and CDR2 YYEEEE. CDR3 region: CASSSNAGRYTDTQYF. In DNA form, the CDR3 reads TGTGCCAGCAGCTCAAACGCGGGACGGTACACAGATACGCAGTATTTT.

This chain connects TRBV20-1 to TRBJ1-1; no firm D call. V lost 5 bases to trimming and J lost 12 bases, with 13 bases between them. The CDR3 is 10 amino acids. Germline V gene lookup returns CDR1 DFQATT and CDR2 SNEGSKA (reference sequence). CDR3: CSAALARTFF. The DNA of the CDR3 is TGCAGTGCTGCCTTGGCGCGGACTTTCTTT.

This clone has just one count. This sequence joins TRBV12-5 and TRBJ1-1; perhaps TRBD1 as D (5 bases). Trimming removed 0 bases at V and 4 bases at J, with 9 bases between. This CDR3 has 14 amino acids. CDR1 is LGHNT and CDR2 is FRNRAP in the germline V gene. The CDR3, as DNA: TGTGCTAGTGGTTTGGTACGGGACTCCACTGAAGCTTTCTTT. Encoded protein: CASGLVRDSTEAFF.

The chain employs TRBV7-3 and TRBJ2-2; D is possibly TRBD1 (5 bases). The V and J ends lost 5 bases and 3 bases respectively, with 10 bases between them. The CDR3 is 14 amino acids. Germline V lookup: CDR1 SGHTA, CDR2 FQGTGA. This CDR3 reads CASSPDRYTGELFF. The CDR3 DNA follows: TGTGCCAGCAGCCCCGACAGATACACCGGGGAGCTGTTTTTT. Complete variable domain (other parts from reference TRBV7-3 and TRBJ2-2): GAGVSQTPSNKVTEKGKYVELRCDPISGHTALYWYRQSLGQGPEFLIYFQGTGAADDSGLPNDRFFAVRPEGSVSTLKIQRTERGDSAVYLCASSPDRYTGELFFGEGSRLTVL.

The chain is built from TRBV2 and TRBJ2-1; 9 nucleotides agree with TRBD2. The CDR3 has 14 amino acids. Trimming took 6 bases from V and 8 from J; bases not matched to a gene: 8. The germline V gene encodes CDR1 SNHLY and CDR2 FYNNEI. The CDR3 nucleotides are TGTGCCAGCAGGAAGGGACTAGCTTCCTATGAGCAGTTCTTC. The encoded protein is CASRKGLASYEQFF. The full variable domain, rest sourced from reference TRBV2 and TRBJ2-1, is EPEVTQTPSHQVTQMGQEVILRCVPISNHLYFYWYRQILGQKVEFLVSFYNNEISEKSEIFDDQFSVERPDGSNFTLKIRSTKLEDSAMYFCASRKGLASYEQFFGPGTRLTVL.

This clone was picked up a small number of times. The chain is built from TRBV15 and TRBJ1-6; possibly TRBD1 for D (6 bases). This CDR3 has 15 amino acids. Trimming left V 6 bases short and J 5 bases short, with 14 bases between. From germline, CDR1 is LNHNV and CDR2 YYDKDF (reference sequence). CDR3 loop: CATRLDSLNNSPLHF. As DNA, the CDR3 is TGTGCCACCAGACTGGACAGTCTTAATAATTCACCCCTCCACTTT.

The chain is built from TRBV9 and TRBJ2-2; D perhaps matches TRBD1 (6 bases). V shed 2 bases and J shed 2 bases, with 13 bases lying between them. CDR1 and CDR2 (germline): SGDLS, YYNGEE. This CDR3 contains 16 residues. The CDR3 DNA is TGTGCCAGCAGCGTCCTTCCCAGGGGAAACACCGGGGAGCTGTTTTTT. It translates to CASSVLPRGNTGELFF.

The rearrangement links TRBV7-2 to TRBJ2-2, with 10 bases that match TRBD2. V lost 6 bases, J lost 1 base, and 8 bases stayed unmatched. In germline, CDR1 is SGHTA, CDR2 FQGNSA. The CDR3 is 17 residues long. The DNA for the CDR3 is TGTGCCAGCAGAAAAGGGCCTAGCGGGAGGAACACCGGGGAGCTGTTTTTT. It translates to CASRKGPSGRNTGELFF.

The genes are TRBV6-5 and TRBJ1-1; 8 bases fit TRBD1. Germline trimming cut 4 bases from V and 7 bases from J; bases unmatched to any gene: 8. Germline loops: CDR1 MNHEY, CDR2 SVGAGI. The CDR3 contains 14 residues. CDR3 amino acids: CASSSADRVDEAFF. CDR3 coding DNA: TGTGCCAGCAGTTCTGCGGACAGGGTAGATGAAGCTTTCTTT.

Concerning this clone itself: One junction end does not reproduce the germline sequence, and a read error may be involved. V is TRBV7-9 and J is TRBJ2-7; 13 bases are shared with TRBD2. The CDR3 is made up of 15 amino acids. Germline assignment: CDR1 SEHNR and CDR2 FQNEAQ (reference sequence). For the CDR3, the DNA is TGTGCCAGCAGCCCACTAGCGGGAGGGCCGGGGGAGCATTACTTC. It codes for CASSPLAGGPGEHYF. Full variable domain (remainder filled in from reference TRBV7-9 and TRBJ2-7): DTGVSQNPRHKITKRGQNVTFRCDPISEHNRLYWYRQTLGQGPEFLTYFQNEAQLEKSRLLSDRFSAERPKGSFSTLEIQRTEQGDSAMYLCASSPLAGGPGEHYFGPGTRLTVT.

This clone was found once. The chain employs TRBV29-1 and TRBJ2-7; D is perhaps TRBD1 (5 bases). V gave up 6 bases and J gave up 4 bases, with 13 bases separating them. The CDR3 is 12 amino acids. CDR1 SQVTM and CDR2 ANQGSEA come from the germline V gene. The CDR3 sequence is CSVVDKFYEQYF. Written as DNA, the CDR3 is TGCAGCGTCGTGGACAAATTTTACGAGCAGTACTTC.

This clone was observed a handful of times. This chain's CDR3 is CASSSFYEQYF. CDR3 sequence (DNA): TGTGCCAGCAGCTCCTTCTACGAGCAGTACTTC. The chain joins TRBV5-6 to TRBJ2-7, with no clear D. This CDR3 spans 11 amino acids. V was clipped by 3 bases and J by 3 bases, with 4 bases between them. CDR1 and CDR2 (germline): SGHDT, YYEEEE.

The chain is built from TRBV7-3 and TRBJ1-1; D is possibly TRBD1 (5 bases). V lost 0 bases and J lost 7, with 18 bases in between. The CDR3 consists of 16 residues. Looked up from germline, CDR1 is SGHTA and CDR2 is FQGTGA. DNA of the CDR3: TGTGCCAGCAGCTTAACGGGGCCGAGGGTGGGAGGTGAAGCTTTCTTT. It codes for CASSLTGPRVGGEAFF.

The rearrangement joins TRBV7-9 to TRBJ2-1; 9 bases map to TRBD2. J gave up 10 bases and V 1 base, and 8 bases lay outside the gene matches. There are 15 residues in the CDR3. Per germline, CDR1 SEHNR and CDR2 FQNEAQ (reference sequence). This chain's CDR3 is CASSLGAGGHGEQFF. The CDR3 nucleotides read TGTGCCAGCAGCTTAGGGGCGGGAGGGCACGGGGAGCAGTTCTTC.

This sequence joins TRBV29-1 and TRBJ1-2, with 11 bases lining up with TRBD1. The CDR3 covers 16 residues. With V trimmed by 7 bases and J by 7 bases, 17 bases remained unmatched. Germline CDR1 SQVTM, CDR2 ANQGSEA. The DNA for the CDR3 is TGCAGCGCTACTAGGACAGGGGGCGTCTCTTCGGGTGGCTACACCTTC. It yields the protein CSATRTGGVSSGGYTF.

In this sample, this clone turned up once. Its ends do not fully match the called genes, so a read error is possible. V is TRBV7-8 and J is TRBJ2-6; TRBD1 matches 10 bases. Germline V CDR1 and CDR2: SGHVS, FQNEAQ. CDR3 length equals 17 residues. Here the CDR3 DNA reads TGTGCCAGCAGCGCCCGGGACAGGGGTTCTGGGGTCAACGTCCTGACTTTC. It is translated as CASSARDRGSGVNVLTF.